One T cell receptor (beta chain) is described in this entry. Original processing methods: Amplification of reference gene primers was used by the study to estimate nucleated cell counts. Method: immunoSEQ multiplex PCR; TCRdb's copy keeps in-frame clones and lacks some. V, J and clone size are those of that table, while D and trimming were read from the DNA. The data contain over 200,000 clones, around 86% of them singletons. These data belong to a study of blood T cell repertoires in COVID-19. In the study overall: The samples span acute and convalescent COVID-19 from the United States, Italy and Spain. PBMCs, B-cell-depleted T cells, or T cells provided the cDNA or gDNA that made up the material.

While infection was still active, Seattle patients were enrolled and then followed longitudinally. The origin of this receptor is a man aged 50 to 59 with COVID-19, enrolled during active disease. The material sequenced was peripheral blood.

CDR3 bases: TGTGCCAGCAGCCAAGATTCAAGGGGGATTCCGGAGACCCAGTACTTC. It specifies CASSQDSRGIPETQYF. The J gene is TRBJ2-5, the V gene TRBV4-2; the D gene is possibly TRBD1 (6 bases). The V end was cut by 0 bases, the J end by 5 bases, with 16 bases between. The CDR3 covers 16 residues. The V gene's germline CDR1 is LGHNA and CDR2 YNFKEQ.